A single sample gave rise to the 30 T cell receptor beta chains below, sequenced in a study of identifying expanded T cells in peripheral blood. Data came from immunoSEQ multiplex PCR; TCRdb stores just in-frame clones and leaves some out. The table has about 110,000 clones, around 89% seen once. Sequenced input: blood. The receptor set was obtained from a person between 18 and 75 years old in good health.

This chain joins TRBV7-9 and TRBJ2-2; D not certain. V lost 3 bases, J lost 5 bases, and 7 bases lay in between. The CDR3 is 13 amino acids. In germline, CDR1 is SEHNR, CDR2 FQNEAQ (reference sequence). The DNA of the CDR3 is TGTGCCAGCAGCTTCGAGAGAACCGGGGAGCTGTTTTTT. Translating gives CASSFERTGELFF. Together with reference TRBV7-9 and TRBJ2-2, the CDR3 gives the full variable domain: DTGVSQNPRHKITKRGQNVTFRCDPISEHNRLYWYRQTLGQGPEFLTYFQNEAQLEKSRLLSDRFSAERPKGSFSTLEIQRTEQGDSAMYLCASSFERTGELFFGEGSRLTVL.

The J gene is TRBJ2-7, the V gene TRBV27; possibly TRBD1 for D (6 bases). Germline V gene lookup returns CDR1 MNHEY and CDR2 SMNVEV (reference sequence). The length of the CDR3 is 13 residues. Trimming removed 4 bases at V and 2 bases at J, with 9 bases between. The CDR3 region has the DNA TGTGCCAGCAGTTCCGGACAGCCCTACGAGCAGTACTTC. It translates to CASSSGQPYEQYF.

The chain joins TRBV6-5 to TRBJ1-2; a weak D match, TRBD1 (5 bases). The V gene lost 6 bases and the J gene lost 3 bases, with 8 bases spanning the gap. The CDR3 runs 12 residues. The germline CDR1 and CDR2 sequences are MNHEY and SVGAGI. CDR3 residues: CASRGGDYGYTF. The CDR3 coding sequence is TGTGCCAGCAGAGGAGGGGACTATGGCTACACCTTC.

V is TRBV2 and J is TRBJ2-3, with TRBD1 matching over 7 bases. Germline V gene data show CDR1 as SNHLY and CDR2 as FYNNEI. The CDR3 loop spans 12 amino acids. Trimming took 4 bases from V and 7 from J; bases not matched to a gene: 2. The CDR3 nucleotides are TGTGCCAGCAGTGGGGACAGCCATACGCAGTATTTT. It yields the protein CASSGDSHTQYF.

The chain joins TRBV5-1 to TRBJ2-3; 8 nucleotides match TRBD2. J gave up 3 bases and V 0 bases, and 6 bases lay outside the gene matches. Germline V CDR1 and CDR2: SGHRS, YFSETQ. There are 16 residues in the CDR3. CDR3 DNA: TGCGCCAGCAGCTTGGCCTCGCGGGGGGCAACAGATACGCAGTATTTT. Protein: CASSLASRGATDTQYF.

The rearrangement uses TRBV19 and TRBJ1-5, with D possibly matching TRBD1 (5 bases). The germline gives CDR1 LNHDA, CDR2 SQIVND (reference sequence). Trimming removed 9 bases at V and 6 bases at J, with 21 bases between. This CDR3 spans 15 amino acids. CDR3 residues: CASSRGSPQGQPQHF. CDR3 in DNA: TGTGCCAGCTCCCGGGGGTCCCCCCAAGGTCAGCCCCAGCATTTT. The full variable domain, rest sourced from reference TRBV19 and TRBJ1-5, is DGGITQSPKYLFRKEGQNVTLSCEQNLNHDAMYWYRQDPGQGLRLIYYSQIVNDFQKGDIAEGYSVSREKKESFPLTVTSAQKNPTAFYLCASSRGSPQGQPQHFGDGTRLSIL.

The chain joins TRBV7-2 to TRBJ2-3; 8 nucleotides align to TRBD2. In germline, CDR1 is SGHTA, CDR2 FQGNSA. This CDR3 is built from 16 residues. J was trimmed by 4 bases and V by 3 bases; bases with no gene match: 9. CDR3 protein: CASSLGLSGGADTQYF. The CDR3 DNA reads as TGTGCCAGCAGCTTGGGGCTCAGCGGGGGTGCAGATACGCAGTATTTT.

V is TRBV27 and J is TRBJ2-7, with 11 bases matching TRBD2. The CDR3 is 17 amino acids. The germline gives CDR1 MNHEY, CDR2 SMNVEV (reference sequence). With 3 bases clipped from V and 5 bases from J, the junction kept 12 bases outside the gene matches. CDR3: CASSLVGSGGAVNEQYF. CDR3 nucleotide sequence: TGTGCCAGCAGTTTGGTTGGTAGCGGGGGGGCTGTCAACGAGCAGTACTTC.

This clone was counted a few times. The chain uses TRBV7-9 and TRBJ2-2; perhaps D is TRBD1 or TRBD2 (5 bases each). This CDR3 has 14 residues. The germline V and J ends were trimmed by 8 bases and 0 bases, with 10 bases remaining between them. Per germline, CDR1 SEHNR and CDR2 FQNEAQ (reference sequence). CDR3 in DNA: TGTGCCAGCGCCTTGGGGGCGAACACCGGGGAGCTGTTTTTT. It yields the protein CASALGANTGELFF.

The CDR3 loop is CASLLGPNEKLFF. The CDR3 DNA reads TGTGCCAGCTTACTGGGACCTAATGAAAAACTGTTTTTT. V is TRBV6-1 and J is TRBJ1-4, with D possibly matching TRBD1 (5 bases). The germline V gene has CDR1 MNHNS and CDR2 SASEGT. V was cut by 8 bases and J by 3 bases, with 10 bases left in between. CDR3 length equals 13 residues.

V is TRBV7-8 and J is TRBJ1-2, with D perhaps matching TRBD1 (5 bases). The CDR3 is 15 residues long. Trimming took 5 bases from V and 7 from J, leaving 20 bases between them. Germline V gene data show CDR1 as SGHVS and CDR2 as FQNEAQ. CDR3 nucleotides: TGTGCCAGCAGCCCGGATCTCGGGGGAAGGGGTGGCTACACCTTC. As protein: CASSPDLGGRGGYTF.

The chain employs TRBV4-3 and TRBJ2-6; tentative D call: TRBD2 (6 bases). The CDR3 contains 18 residues. V was cut by 1 base and J by 1 base, with 14 bases left in between. From germline, CDR1 is LGHNA and CDR2 YSLEER. CDR3 amino acids: CASSQVPGLESGANVLTF. In DNA form, the CDR3 reads TGCGCCAGCAGCCAAGTCCCGGGACTGGAATCTGGGGCCAACGTCCTGACTTTC.

The chain has TRBV18 and TRBJ1-2, with 8 bases aligning to TRBD1. The germline gives CDR1 KGHSH, CDR2 LQKENI. This CDR3 has 16 residues. Trimming at V came to 3 bases and at J to 6 bases, leaving 12 bases not matched to a gene. The CDR3 sequence is CASSPLETGDQDGYTF. The CDR3 bases are TGTGCCAGCTCACCCCTTGAGACAGGGGATCAAGATGGCTACACCTTC.

The rearrangement joins TRBV4-2 to TRBJ2-5; 8 nucleotides agree with TRBD2. The CDR3 has 16 residues. V trimming: 2 bases; J trimming: 4 bases; junction bases outside the gene matches: 9. Germline V gives CDR1 LGHNA, CDR2 YNFKEQ. CDR3 in amino acids: CASSQTPSAGGETQYF. In DNA form, the CDR3 reads TGTGCCAGCAGCCAAACCCCGAGCGCGGGGGGAGAGACCCAGTACTTC.

The genes are TRBV7-7 and TRBJ2-5, with a weak D call TRBD2 (5 bases). Germline V CDR1 and CDR2: SSHAT, FNYEAQ (reference sequence). This CDR3 has 14 amino acids. Deletions cut 3 bases from V and 9 bases from J, with 17 bases between. The CDR3 reads CASSFRSQTGAQYF. For the CDR3, the DNA is TGTGCCAGCAGCTTCCGCTCACAAACCGGGGCCCAGTACTTC.

V gene TRBV5-6 combines with J gene TRBJ1-1; 7 bases are shared with TRBD1. CDR1 and CDR2 from the germline V gene are SGHDT and YYEEEE. The CDR3 loop spans 16 amino acids. J lost 5 bases, V lost 0 bases, and 10 bases had no gene match. The CDR3 sequence is CASSLVGQEKLTEAFF. DNA of the CDR3: TGTGCCAGCAGCTTGGTAGGACAGGAGAAGTTGACTGAAGCTTTCTTT.

The CDR3 reads CASSLAGTGANYGYTF. Here the CDR3 DNA reads TGTGCCAGCAGCTTGGCCGGGACAGGGGCAAACTATGGCTACACCTTC. This chain joins TRBV5-4 and TRBJ1-2; 10 bases map to TRBD1. The CDR3 totals 16 residues. V lost 0 bases and J lost 2; bases outside the gene matches: 4. Looked up from germline, CDR1 is SGHNT and CDR2 is YYREEE (reference sequence).

The chain couples TRBV11-1 to TRBJ2-3; D is perhaps TRBD1 (5 bases). V gave up 5 bases and J gave up 4 bases, with 16 bases separating them. The CDR3 loop spans 15 amino acids. CDR1 is SGHAT, CDR2 FQDESV, per germline (reference sequence). This CDR3 is CASSLTRQGADTQYF. CDR3 bases: TGTGCCAGCAGCCTAACACGTCAAGGGGCAGATACGCAGTATTTT.

The V gene is TRBV13, the J gene TRBJ1-1; D may be TRBD1 (6 bases). The CDR3 contains 15 residues. Germline loops: CDR1 PRHDT, CDR2 FYEKMQ (reference sequence). V was pared by 4 bases and J by 2 bases, with 14 bases between. The chain's CDR3 is CASSWGRAANTEAFF. The CDR3 nucleotides read TGTGCCAGCAGCTGGGGGCGGGCGGCAAACACTGAAGCTTTCTTT. The full variable domain, its missing parts supplied by reference TRBV13 and TRBJ1-1, is AAGVIQSPRHLIKEKRETATLKCYPIPRHDTVYWYQQGPGQDPQFLISFYEKMQSDKGSIPDRFSAQQFSDYHSELNMSSLELGDSALYFCASSWGRAANTEAFFGQGTRLTVV.

The CDR3 sequence: CASSLPGLAGVDTQYF. CDR3 coding DNA: TGTGCCAGCAGCTTACCCGGACTAGCGGGGGTAGATACGCAGTATTTT. The chain recombines TRBV7-9 with TRBJ2-3; 13 bases are a match to TRBD2. J lost 5 bases, V lost 2 bases, and 4 bases had no gene match. This CDR3 is built from 16 residues. Germline V gene sequence: CDR1 SEHNR, CDR2 FQNEAQ (reference sequence).

This chain connects TRBV5-5 to TRBJ1-1, with no clear D. V was trimmed by 2 bases and J by 2 bases, leaving 10 bases between them. The CDR3 consists of 14 residues. CDR1 is SGHKS, CDR2 YYEKEE, per germline (reference sequence). In nucleotides, the CDR3 is TGTGCCAGCAGCTTTCAAACAGTTAACACTGAAGCTTTCTTT. Its translation: CASSFQTVNTEAFF.

This chain connects TRBV5-6 to TRBJ1-5; the match to TRBD1 covers 9 bases. V dropped 3 bases and J dropped 6; count of bases not matched to a gene: 10. Germline V lookup: CDR1 SGHDT, CDR2 YYEEEE. The CDR3 contains 16 residues. CDR3 sequence reads: CASSWDREMGGQPQHF. CDR3 DNA: TGTGCCAGCAGCTGGGACAGGGAAATGGGCGGTCAGCCCCAGCATTTT.

The J gene is TRBJ2-1, the V gene TRBV5-1; TRBD2 might be the D (5 bases). This CDR3 has 18 residues. V shed 0 bases and J shed 0 bases, with 16 bases lying between them. Germline loops: CDR1 SGHRS, CDR2 YFSETQ. In DNA, the CDR3 is TGCGCCAGCAGCTTGGGAATCGTCAAAGGAGGCTCCTACAATGAGCAGTTCTTC. Translated: CASSLGIVKGGSYNEQFF.

The chain links TRBV7-6 to TRBJ1-2; the match to TRBD1 covers 8 bases. There are 17 residues in the CDR3. Germline lookup yields CDR1 SGHVS and CDR2 FNYEAQ. J gave up 6 bases and V 0 bases, and 12 bases lay outside the gene matches. The CDR3 DNA follows: TGTGCCAGCAGCTTAGCGAGTATGGACAGGGTCTATAATGGCTACACCTTC. It is translated as CASSLASMDRVYNGYTF.

The chain joins TRBV19 to TRBJ2-1, with D hard to call. The germline gives CDR1 LNHDA, CDR2 SQIVND (reference sequence). The length of the CDR3 is 12 residues. Trimming shortened V by 3 bases and J by 12 bases, and 12 bases separated the two germline ends. CDR3 protein: CASSIDWGWQFF. The CDR3 region has the DNA TGTGCCAGTAGTATTGATTGGGGTTGGCAGTTCTTC.

This sequence joins TRBV11-2 and TRBJ2-4; no clear D gene. CDR3 length: 15 residues. Germline V gene data show CDR1 as SGHAT and CDR2 as FQNNGV. Trimming took 5 bases from V and 4 from J, leaving 15 bases between them. The CDR3: CASSVGVGTKNIQYF. The CDR3 coding sequence is TGTGCCAGCAGCGTTGGGGTGGGAACGAAAAACATTCAGTACTTC. The full variable domain, with the rest looked up from reference TRBV11-2 and TRBJ2-4, is EAGVAQSPRYKIIEKRQSVAFWCNPISGHATLYWYQQILGQGPKLLIQFQNNGVVDDSQLPKDRFSAERLKGVDSTLKIQPAKLEDSAVYLCASSVGVGTKNIQYFGAGTRLSVL.

The gene calls are TRBV27 and TRBJ1-1; maybe TRBD1 (5 bases). Germline CDR1 MNHEY, CDR2 SMNVEV (reference sequence). CDR3 length: 13 residues. V was clipped by 0 bases and J by 8 bases, with 10 bases between them. CDR3 bases: TGTGCCAGCAGTTTATCGCCGGGGCGCGAAGCTTTCTTT. It specifies CASSLSPGREAFF.

This clone was picked up one time. V and J are TRBV6-5 and TRBJ1-2; D is unresolved. CDR1 is MNHEY, CDR2 SVGAGI, per germline. This CDR3 comprises 14 residues. V dropped 2 bases and J dropped 8 bases, with 15 bases sitting between them. CDR3 sequence reads: CASSYGGVPDGYTF. The DNA for the CDR3 is TGTGCCAGCAGTTACGGTGGCGTCCCGGACGGCTACACCTTC.

The CDR3, as DNA: TGCGCCAGCAGCTTAGACACGTCTGGAAACACCATATATTTT. Its translation: CASSLDTSGNTIYF. The chain links TRBV5-1 to TRBJ1-3; D uncertain. V gave up 2 bases and J gave up 1 base, with 7 bases separating them. Germline-derived CDR1 and CDR2 are SGHRS and YFSETQ. CDR3 size: 14 residues.

V and J are TRBV28 and TRBJ2-7, with D possibly matching TRBD1 (5 bases). This CDR3 is built from 16 residues. The germline V gene encodes CDR1 MDHEN and CDR2 SYDVKM. Between the trimmed V and J ends, which lost 2 bases and 2 bases, there was a span of 16 bases. The CDR3: CASSLPDSYPTYEQYF. DNA for the CDR3: TGTGCCAGCAGTTTACCTGACAGCTACCCCACCTACGAGCAGTACTTC.